This TCR beta chain was captured by sequencing in a study of blood T cell repertoires in COVID-19. On the study more broadly: Sites across the United States, Italy and Spain contributed samples from acute and convalescent COVID-19. The cDNA or gDNA used as material had been derived from T cells, B-cell-depleted T cells, or PBMCs.

A note on this clone: Compared with germline, one end of the junction differs, possibly owing to a read error.

The CDR3 covers 14 residues. Germline loops: CDR1 SGHTA, CDR2 FQGTGA. Under the authors' procedure: Quantification of nucleated cells was approximated via reference gene primer amplification. The table came from immunoSEQ multiplex PCR; TCRdb's copy has only in-frame clones and leaves some out. V, J and clone size reflect that table, while D and trimming were determined from the DNA. The table shows some 240,000 clones, with roughly 88% occurring only once. The sequenced sample was peripheral blood. The origin of this receptor is a woman in her thirties or forties who had recovered from COVID-19. This rearrangement joins TRBV7-3 to TRBJ1-1; tentatively, D is TRBD1 (6 bases). The CDR3 loop reads CASSLGQGNAEAFF. The CDR3 DNA sequence: TGTGCCAGCAGCTTAGGGCAGGGGAACGCTGAAGCTTTCTTT.